These T cell receptor beta chains were read from a single sample in a study of follicular helper T cells after annual influenza vaccination. Some clones are missing from TCRdb's copy, which holds only in-frame ones; the method was immunoSEQ multiplex PCR. This table has approximately 6,900 clones, 65% to 90% appearing once. Sequenced material: CXCR5- memory CD4+ T cells sorted from blood, taken 7 days after influenza vaccination. The source is an adult who received the influenza vaccine. Both conserved end residues are part of each CDR3. Not all rows give a size; the values are once, few, many and, for expanded clones, a class.

CDR3aa: CASSQRQGNSNQPQHF
abundance: .
v_gene: TRBV19

CDR3aa: CASSRDRPNEKLFF
abundance: .
v_gene: TRBV19

CDR3aa: CASTSPPHPQYF
abundance: .
v_gene: TRBV5-8

CDR3aa: CASSFGLTGTDTQYF
abundance: few
v_gene: TRBV18

CDR3aa: CASSWTASTDTQYF
abundance: once
v_gene: TRBV5-1

CDR3aa: CAISEGDSNLYEQYF
abundance: .
v_gene: TRBV10-3

CDR3aa: CASPSDKHYEQYF
abundance: few
v_gene: TRBV13

CDR3aa: CASSLGLVQFF
abundance: .
v_gene: TRBV6-5

CDR3aa: CASSPKENTEAFF
abundance: .
v_gene: TRBV18

CDR3aa: CASSPRDTTEAFF
abundance: .
v_gene: TRBV7-2

CDR3aa: CASSLASGGSYEQYF
abundance: few
v_gene: TRBV5-1

CDR3aa: CASSPGHPQETQYF
abundance: .
v_gene: TRBV5-1

CDR3aa: CASSSRGGTNEKLFF
abundance: .
v_gene: TRBV7-2

CDR3aa: CASSPWDTQYF
abundance: .
v_gene: TRBV18

CDR3aa: CASTLDWTGGDRNRMIDQPQHF
abundance: once
v_gene: TRBV28

CDR3aa: CASGHGTASDEQFF
abundance: .
v_gene: TRBV12-5

CDR3aa: CSADKGEGYTF
abundance: few
v_gene: TRBV20-1

CDR3aa: CASKSDTMNTEAFF
abundance: .
v_gene: TRBV6-5

CDR3aa: CARSLVWERIRKLFF
abundance: .
v_gene: TRBV5-3

CDR3aa: CASSVGVGQETQYF
abundance: .
v_gene: TRBV9

CDR3aa: CASSSSLGQGPFF
abundance: .
v_gene: TRBV11-1

CDR3aa: CASSESGENTGELFF
abundance: .
v_gene: TRBV5-1

CDR3aa: CASSLDLAGEQYF
abundance: once
v_gene: TRBV11-2

CDR3aa: CASGLVLWGAGRTEAFF
abundance: .
v_gene: TRBV12-5

CDR3aa: CASSLAGSTTEAFF
abundance: .
v_gene: TRBV7-9

CDR3aa: CASSLELAGVTQYF
abundance: .
v_gene: TRBV7-9

CDR3aa: CASSRQGRNSPLHF
abundance: .
v_gene: TRBV18

CDR3aa: CASSVAPLGGAQDEQFF
abundance: .
v_gene: TRBV9

CDR3aa: CASSGRRQGAGAYGYTF
abundance: .
v_gene: TRBV18

CDR3aa: CASNGHAVANYGYTF
abundance: .
v_gene: TRBV6-1